Here is one T cell receptor (beta chain) with its context. The antigen remains unidentified. This sample stems from a study of beta chain features in type 1 diabetes. Notes on the study in general: TCRB CDR3 length was moderately but significantly reduced in all four CD4+ subsets of Type 1 diabetes patients.

Central memory, naive, regulatory and stem cell-like memory CD4+ cells were sorted by CD45RO/CCR7/CD25/CD127/CD95/CD27. Each population that was sorted was more than 95% pure. Sequenced material consisted of expressed TCRB transcripts (all of the isolated RNA was reverse transcribed). The assay was immunoSEQ multiplex PCR, and TCRdb's table has in-frame clones only and misses some. In the table there are about half a million clones, about an eighth of which are singletons. The CDR3 spans 11 residues. Germline V lookup: CDR1 MGHDK, CDR2 SYGVNS. The V gene lost 8 bases and the J gene lost 7 bases, with 10 bases spanning the gap.

The sequence was collected from a young woman in good health. The material sequenced was naive CD4+ T cells from blood. This chain connects TRBV25-1 to TRBJ2-3; D gene unclear. The CDR3: CASAHRYTQYF. The CDR3 nucleotides are TGTGCCAGCGCCCACCGGTATACGCAGTATTTT. The full variable domain, in which reference TRBV25-1 and TRBJ2-3 provide the parts outside the CDR3, is EADIYQTPRYLVIGTGKKITLECSQTMGHDKMYWYQQDPGMELHLIHYSYGVNSTEKGDLSSESTVSRIRTEHFPLTLESARPSHTSQYLCASAHRYTQYFGPGTRLTVL.